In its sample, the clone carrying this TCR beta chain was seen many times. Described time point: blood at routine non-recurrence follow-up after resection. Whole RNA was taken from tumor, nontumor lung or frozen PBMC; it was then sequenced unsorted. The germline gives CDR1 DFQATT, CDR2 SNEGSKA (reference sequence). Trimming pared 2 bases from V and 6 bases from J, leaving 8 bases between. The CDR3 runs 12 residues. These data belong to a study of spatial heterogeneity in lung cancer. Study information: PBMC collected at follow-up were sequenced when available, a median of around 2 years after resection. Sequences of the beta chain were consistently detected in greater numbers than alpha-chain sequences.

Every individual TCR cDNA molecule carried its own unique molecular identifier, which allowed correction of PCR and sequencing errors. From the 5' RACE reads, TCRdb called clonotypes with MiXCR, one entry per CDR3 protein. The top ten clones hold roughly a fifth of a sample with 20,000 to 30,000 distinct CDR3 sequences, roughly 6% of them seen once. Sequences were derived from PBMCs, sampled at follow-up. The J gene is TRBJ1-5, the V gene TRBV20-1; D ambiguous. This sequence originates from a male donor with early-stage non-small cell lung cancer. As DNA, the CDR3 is TGCAGTGCTAGAACAGCGGGTCAGCCCCAGCATTTT. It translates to CSARTAGQPQHF.